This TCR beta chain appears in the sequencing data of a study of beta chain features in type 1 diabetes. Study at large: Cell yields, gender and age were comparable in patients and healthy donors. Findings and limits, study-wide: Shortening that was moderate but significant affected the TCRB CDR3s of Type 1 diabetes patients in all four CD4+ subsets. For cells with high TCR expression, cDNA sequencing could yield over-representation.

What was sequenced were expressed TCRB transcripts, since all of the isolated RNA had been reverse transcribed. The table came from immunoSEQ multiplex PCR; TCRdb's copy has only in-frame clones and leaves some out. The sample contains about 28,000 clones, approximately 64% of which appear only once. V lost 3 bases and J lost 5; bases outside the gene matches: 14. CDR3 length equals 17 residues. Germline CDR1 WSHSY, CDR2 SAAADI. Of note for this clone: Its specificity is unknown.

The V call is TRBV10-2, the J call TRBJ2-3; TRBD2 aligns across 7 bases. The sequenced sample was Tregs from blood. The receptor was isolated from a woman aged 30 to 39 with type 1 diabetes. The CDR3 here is CASSDFGGASGKDTQYF. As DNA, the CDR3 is TGCGCCAGCAGTGATTTCGGCGGGGCTAGCGGAAAAGATACGCAGTATTTT.